Shown below are 29 T cell receptor beta chains from a single sample sequenced in a study of shared clonotypes between healthy human individuals. Data came from immunoSEQ multiplex PCR; TCRdb stores just in-frame clones and leaves some out. The data show about 660,000 clones, with approximately 79% seen just once and about 1.7% held by the top ten. Sequenced input: memory CD4+ T cells sorted from blood. Subset given: CD45RA-negative fraction. The origin of the receptors is a woman aged 25 to 39 in good health.

J is TRBJ1-1 and V is TRBV27, with TRBD1 matching over 10 bases. V lost 3 bases to trimming and J lost 4 bases; unmatched junction nucleotides: 2. Germline V lookup: CDR1 MNHEY, CDR2 SMNVEV (reference sequence). This CDR3 comprises 14 residues. In nucleotides, the CDR3 is TGTGCCAGCAGTTTGGACAGGGGGAGCACTGAAGCTTTCTTT. Protein: CASSLDRGSTEAFF.

This clone has a count of ten or more. J is TRBJ1-1 and V is TRBV21-1; the table's TRBD1 call for D was not verified on the DNA. TRBV21-1 is given as a pseudogene. CDR3 length equals 15 residues. CDR3 amino acids: CASSSPTGRNTEAFF. The CDR3 nucleotides are TGTGCCAGCAGCTCTCCGACAGGGAGGAACACTGAAGCTTTCTTT.

The V gene is TRBV11-2, the J gene TRBJ2-1; D may be TRBD2 (6 bases). Deletions cut 7 bases from V and 9 bases from J, with 10 bases between. The CDR3 is made up of 11 amino acids. The germline V gene has CDR1 SGHAT and CDR2 FQNNGV. This chain's CDR3 is CASTRSGEQFF. In DNA, the CDR3 is TGTGCCAGCACCCGTAGCGGTGAGCAGTTCTTC.

This chain links TRBV14 with TRBJ2-7, with 8 bases matching TRBD1. The germline CDR1 and CDR2 sequences are SGHDN and FVKESK. The CDR3 totals 13 residues. J gave up 9 bases and V 4 bases, and 8 bases lay outside the gene matches. The CDR3 sequence is CASSLQHGQGQYF. DNA of the CDR3: TGTGCCAGCAGCCTTCAACACGGACAGGGGCAGTACTTC.

In DNA, the CDR3 is TGTGCCACATCACGGACGGACTCGGGGACCCAGTACTTC. This encodes CATSRTDSGTQYF. This rearrangement joins TRBV27 to TRBJ2-5, with a weak D call TRBD2 (5 bases). This CDR3 spans 13 amino acids. V was shortened by 10 bases and J by 7 bases, with 19 bases between the two germline ends. The germline V gene encodes CDR1 MNHEY and CDR2 SMNVEV (reference sequence).

The CDR3 coding sequence is TGTGCCAGCAGCTTAAATGCCGGGATTGAGGAGCTGTTTTTT. Translated, it gives CASSLNAGIEELFF. The V and J genes are TRBV7-3 and TRBJ2-2; D perhaps matches TRBD2 (5 bases). The V gene's germline CDR1 is SGHTA and CDR2 FQGTGA. Between the trimmed V and J ends, which lost 1 base and 10 bases, there was a span of 13 bases. The CDR3 loop spans 14 amino acids.

The chain combines TRBV19 with TRBJ2-1, with 13 positions matching TRBD2. The CDR3 runs 16 residues. V was clipped by 5 bases and J by 9 bases; unmatched bases: 10. Germline V gene lookup returns CDR1 LNHDA and CDR2 SQIVND (reference sequence). CDR3 sequence reads: CASSVIPGLAGPEQFF. The CDR3 nucleotides read TGTGCCAGTAGTGTAATACCGGGACTAGCGGGACCTGAGCAGTTCTTC.

This chain joins TRBV5-1 and TRBJ2-7, with TRBD2 matching 8 bases. Trimming took 0 bases from V and 3 from J; bases not matched to a gene: 5. Germline V gene data show CDR1 as SGHRS and CDR2 as YFSETQ. This CDR3 contains 15 residues. Written as DNA, the CDR3 is TGCGCCAGCAGCTTGGCCGGGACTAGTTTCTACGAGCAGTACTTC. Translation gives CASSLAGTSFYEQYF.

The chain has TRBV7-6 and TRBJ2-7; 7 positions match TRBD1. This CDR3 spans 15 amino acids. J gave up 3 bases and V 5 bases, and 10 bases lay outside the gene matches. Germline V gives CDR1 SGHVS, CDR2 FNYEAQ. The CDR3 nucleotides are TGTGCCAGCAGCCCGCTGACAGGGAAGTTCTACGAGCAGTACTTC. This sequence encodes CASSPLTGKFYEQYF.

This clone has a handful of counts. DNA for the CDR3: TGCGCCAGCAGTGAGTCAGGGGGTCATGAAGCTTTCTTT. The encoded protein is CASSESGGHEAFF. The chain has TRBV10-1 and TRBJ1-1, with TRBD1 as a possible D gene (6 bases). V was pared by 0 bases and J by 7 bases, with 9 bases between. The CDR3 covers 13 residues. In germline, CDR1 is WNHNN, CDR2 SYGVQD (reference sequence).

The chain couples TRBV28 to TRBJ1-2; 8 nucleotides align to TRBD1. With V trimmed by 4 bases and J by 5 bases, 6 bases remained unmatched. The germline gives CDR1 MDHEN, CDR2 SYDVKM. The CDR3 loop spans 14 amino acids. In nucleotides, the CDR3 is TGTGCCAGCAGTTACCAGGGGGCAGGATATGGCTACACCTTC. Encoded protein: CASSYQGAGYGYTF.

The chain uses TRBV19 and TRBJ2-7, with a tentative D call TRBD2 (6 bases). Germline-derived CDR1 and CDR2 are LNHDA and SQIVND (reference sequence). This CDR3 contains 16 residues. Trimming removed 3 bases at V and 0 bases at J, with 15 bases between. The CDR3 spells CASSIGGPPSSYEQYF. The CDR3 DNA reads as TGTGCCAGTAGTATCGGAGGGCCTCCATCCTCCTACGAGCAGTACTTC.

The V call is TRBV5-4, the J call TRBJ2-1; 9 bases are a match to TRBD2. V trimming: 1 base; J trimming: 6 bases; junction bases outside the gene matches: 5. The CDR3 is 15 residues long. Looked up from germline, CDR1 is SGHNT and CDR2 is YYREEE (reference sequence). Here the CDR3 DNA reads TGTGCCAGCAGCTTGCCTAGCGGGACTGGCAATGAGCAGTTCTTC. Protein sequence: CASSLPSGTGNEQFF.

This chain joins TRBV6-6 and TRBJ1-4; possible D gene TRBD1, 6 bases. Trimming stripped 6 bases from V and 6 bases from J, with 14 bases between. From germline, CDR1 is MNHNY and CDR2 SVGAGI (reference sequence). This CDR3 is 14 amino acids long. The CDR3 region is CASSPGGRYEKLFF. The CDR3 nucleotides read TGTGCCAGCAGCCCCGGGGGGCGGTATGAAAAACTGTTTTTT.

The rearrangement joins TRBV15 to TRBJ1-1; D is unclear. The CDR3 totals 12 residues. Trimming pared 6 bases from V and 10 bases from J, leaving 15 bases between. Germline V gene sequence: CDR1 LNHNV, CDR2 YYDKDF (reference sequence). The CDR3 is CATRRESEAAFF. The CDR3 DNA is TGTGCCACCAGACGCGAATCCGAGGCAGCTTTCTTT.

This chain joins TRBV18 and TRBJ2-5; TRBD2 matches 9 bases. The V segment lost 3 bases and the J segment 5 bases; nucleotides outside the gene matches: 4. Germline lookup yields CDR1 KGHSH and CDR2 LQKENI. The CDR3 sequence is 14 residues long. The CDR3 is CASSPPTSGETQYF. For the CDR3, the DNA is TGTGCCAGCTCACCGCCCACTAGCGGGGAGACCCAGTACTTC.

The V gene is TRBV14, the J gene TRBJ2-2, with D possibly being TRBD2 (5 bases). CDR3 length: 15 amino acids. With 1 base removed from V and 7 bases from J, the gap between germline ends came to 13 bases. Germline CDR1 is SGHDN and CDR2 is FVKESK. The CDR3 reads CASSQAGLRDGELFF. The CDR3 nucleotides read TGTGCCAGCAGCCAAGCAGGTCTTCGGGACGGGGAGCTGTTTTTT.

This clone is judged medium-sized (0.01 to 0.1%). The rearrangement links TRBV4-1 to TRBJ2-7, with D tentatively TRBD2 (7 bases). Trimming removed 0 bases from V and 2 bases from J, with 17 bases in between. The CDR3 is 17 amino acids. Looked up from germline, CDR1 is MGHRA and CDR2 is YSYEKL. The CDR3 loop is CASSQELGTGGPYEQYF. The CDR3 DNA is TGCGCCAGCAGCCAAGAATTAGGTACCGGGGGGCCCTACGAGCAGTACTTC.

This sequence joins TRBV19 and TRBJ2-3; possible D gene TRBD1, 7 bases. Trimming pared 8 bases from V and 5 bases from J, leaving 17 bases between. The germline gives CDR1 LNHDA, CDR2 SQIVND (reference sequence). The CDR3 has 14 amino acids. The CDR3 loop is CASSKDRRGDTQYF. DNA for the CDR3: TGTGCCAGTTCAAAGGACAGGAGGGGAGATACGCAGTATTTT. The whole variable domain, remainder taken from reference TRBV19 and TRBJ2-3, is DGGITQSPKYLFRKEGQNVTLSCEQNLNHDAMYWYRQDPGQGLRLIYYSQIVNDFQKGDIAEGYSVSREKKESFPLTVTSAQKNPTAFYLCASSKDRRGDTQYFGPGTRLTVL.

The V and J genes are TRBV27 and TRBJ2-7; tentative D call: TRBD2 (5 bases). The germline V and J ends were trimmed by 7 bases and 0 bases, with 10 bases remaining between them. This CDR3 spans 13 amino acids. Germline loops: CDR1 MNHEY, CDR2 SMNVEV (reference sequence). The CDR3 DNA is TGTGCCAGCAAGTCAGCGGACTCCTACGAGCAGTACTTC. This codes for CASKSADSYEQYF.

The gene calls are TRBV10-3 and TRBJ2-1; the D gene is possibly TRBD2 (6 bases). CDR3 length equals 13 residues. The germline V gene has CDR1 ENHRY and CDR2 SYGVKD. V lost 4 bases and J lost 7, with 11 bases in between. CDR3 DNA: TGTGCCATCAGTGTTCTGGCGGGGAATGAGCAGTTCTTC. It yields the protein CAISVLAGNEQFF.

The chain links TRBV19 to TRBJ2-1; D is unresolved. This CDR3 region has 12 residues. Between the trimmed V and J ends, which lost 5 bases and 10 bases, there was a span of 12 bases. The germline CDR1 and CDR2 sequences are LNHDA and SQIVND (reference sequence). CDR3 sequence: CASSLGFQEQFF. The CDR3 nucleotides read TGTGCCAGTAGTCTGGGGTTCCAGGAGCAGTTCTTC.

The genes are TRBV5-4 and TRBJ1-1; 8 bases are shared with TRBD1. Germline assignment: CDR1 SGHNT and CDR2 YYREEE (reference sequence). The CDR3 has 16 residues. The ends lost 4 bases at V and 5 bases at J; junction bases unmatched: 13. CDR3 DNA sequence: TGTGCCAGCAGCCCCCCCTTGGGCACAGGGGGGACTGAAGCTTTCTTT. This codes for CASSPPLGTGGTEAFF.

The chain links TRBV5-1 to TRBJ2-7, with TRBD2 identical over 7 bases. J was trimmed by 6 bases and V by 5 bases; bases with no gene match: 11. This CDR3 region has 14 residues. Germline assignment: CDR1 SGHRS and CDR2 YFSETQ. CDR3 residues: CASSRDYLESEQYF. Here the CDR3 DNA reads TGCGCCAGCAGTCGGGACTACCTCGAGAGCGAGCAGTACTTC.

Comments on this clone: Other DNA sequences within the sample encode an identical CDR3. This chain links TRBV19 with TRBJ1-5, with unresolved D. The germline V gene has CDR1 LNHDA and CDR2 SQIVND (reference sequence). The CDR3 contains 13 residues. V dropped 3 bases and J dropped 4 bases, with 7 bases sitting between them. The CDR3 sequence: CASSIAVNQPQHF. The CDR3 coding sequence is TGTGCCAGTAGTATTGCGGTGAATCAGCCCCAGCATTTT.

This sequence joins TRBV2 and TRBJ2-2; no firm D call. Germline loops: CDR1 SNHLY, CDR2 FYNNEI. The CDR3 is 14 residues long. V was trimmed by 2 bases and J by 4 bases, leaving 8 bases between them. CDR3 region: CASSEQATTGELFF. Written as DNA, the CDR3 is TGTGCCAGCAGTGAACAAGCGACCACCGGGGAGCTGTTTTTT.

This clone was counted between two and nine times. The rearrangement links TRBV27 to TRBJ1-1; weak D call: TRBD1 (5 bases). CDR3 length: 15 amino acids. Looked up from germline, CDR1 is MNHEY and CDR2 is SMNVEV (reference sequence). V lost 4 bases and J 1 base, leaving 13 bases between the germline ends. CDR3 bases: TGTGCCAGCAGTTCCTTGACAGCCAGGAACACTGAAGCTTTCTTT. Translated: CASSSLTARNTEAFF.

The chain has TRBV6-1 and TRBJ2-7, with a weak D call TRBD1 (6 bases). Germline loops: CDR1 MNHNS, CDR2 SASEGT. V was trimmed by 0 bases and J by 4 bases, leaving 13 bases between them. This CDR3 is built from 15 residues. The CDR3 region has the DNA TGTGCCAGCAGTGAAGCGCAGGGGTCAAGGTACGAGCAGTACTTC. It yields the protein CASSEAQGSRYEQYF.

The V and J genes are TRBV28 and TRBJ1-1; D might be TRBD1 (5 bases). Germline V gene sequence: CDR1 MDHEN, CDR2 SYDVKM. The CDR3 runs to 19 residues. V was cut by 4 bases and J by 4 bases, with 28 bases left in between. CDR3: CASSSIFASGGDGSTEAFF. DNA of the CDR3: TGTGCCAGCAGTTCCATTTTCGCTTCGGGGGGGGACGGTTCCACTGAAGCTTTCTTT.